This TCR beta chain was profiled in a study of shared clonotypes between healthy human individuals. This clone was observed at least ten times. Its antigen is currently unknown. V lost 0 bases, J lost 4 bases, and 5 bases stayed unmatched. This CDR3 has 16 amino acids. The germline gives CDR1 LGHNA, CDR2 YNFKEQ. Overall study results and limits: Memory subsets generally showed smaller estimated richness than naive subsets did. Clonotypes shared by all four sorted-subset donors had higher generation probabilities than non-shared clonotypes.

TCRdb keeps only in-frame clones here, not all; method: immunoSEQ multiplex PCR. The repertoire has approximately 980,000 clones, less than 85% of them found once; the top ten carry over 1.3%. The sequencing sample was made of memory CD4+ T cells sorted from blood. Subset indicated: CD45RA-negative fraction. This receptor was identified in a man between 18 and 29 years old in good health. The chain combines TRBV4-2 with TRBJ2-3; 9 bases are a match to TRBD2. DNA for the CDR3: TGTGCCAGCAGCCAAGATTTGGCGGGGGGGCCAGATACGCAGTATTTT. This translates into CASSQDLAGGPDTQYF.